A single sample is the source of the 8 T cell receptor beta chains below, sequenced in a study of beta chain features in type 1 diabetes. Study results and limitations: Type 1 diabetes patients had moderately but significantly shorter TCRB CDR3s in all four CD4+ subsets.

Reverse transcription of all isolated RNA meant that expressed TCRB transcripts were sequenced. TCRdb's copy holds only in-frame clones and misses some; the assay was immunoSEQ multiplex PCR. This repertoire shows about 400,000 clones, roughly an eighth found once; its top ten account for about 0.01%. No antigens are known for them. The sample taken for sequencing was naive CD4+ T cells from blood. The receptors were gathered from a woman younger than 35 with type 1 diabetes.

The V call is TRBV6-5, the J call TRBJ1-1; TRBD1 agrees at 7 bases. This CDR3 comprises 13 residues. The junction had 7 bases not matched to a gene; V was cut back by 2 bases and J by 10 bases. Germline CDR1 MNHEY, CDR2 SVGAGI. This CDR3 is CASSYTGQARAFF. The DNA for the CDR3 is TGTGCCAGCAGTTACACAGGACAGGCCCGAGCTTTCTTT.

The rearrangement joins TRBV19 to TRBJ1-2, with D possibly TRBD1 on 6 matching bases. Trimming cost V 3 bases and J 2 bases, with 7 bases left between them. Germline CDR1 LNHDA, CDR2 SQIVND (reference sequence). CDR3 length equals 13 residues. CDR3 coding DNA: TGTGCCAGTAGTATCCAGGGGAACTATGGCTACACCTTC. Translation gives CASSIQGNYGYTF.

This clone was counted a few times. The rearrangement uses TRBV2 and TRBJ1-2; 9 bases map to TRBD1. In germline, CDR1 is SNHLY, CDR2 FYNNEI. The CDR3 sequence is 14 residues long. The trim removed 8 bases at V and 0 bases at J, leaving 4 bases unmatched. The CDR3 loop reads CASRTGDTNYGYTF. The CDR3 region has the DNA TGTGCCAGCCGGACAGGGGACACTAACTATGGCTACACCTTC.

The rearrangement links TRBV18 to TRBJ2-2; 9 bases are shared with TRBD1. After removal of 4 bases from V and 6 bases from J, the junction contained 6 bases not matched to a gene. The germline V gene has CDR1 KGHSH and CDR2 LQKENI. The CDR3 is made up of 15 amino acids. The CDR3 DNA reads TGTGCCAGCTCACGACCGGGACAGGGCGCCGGGGAGCTGTTTTTT. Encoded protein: CASSRPGQGAGELFF.

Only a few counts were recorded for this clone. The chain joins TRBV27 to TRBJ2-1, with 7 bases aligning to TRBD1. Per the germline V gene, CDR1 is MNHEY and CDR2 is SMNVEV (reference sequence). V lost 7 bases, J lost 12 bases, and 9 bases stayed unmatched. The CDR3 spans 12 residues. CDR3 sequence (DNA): TGTGCCAGCAAGACAGGGCAATGGGCGCAGTTCTTC. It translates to CASKTGQWAQFF.

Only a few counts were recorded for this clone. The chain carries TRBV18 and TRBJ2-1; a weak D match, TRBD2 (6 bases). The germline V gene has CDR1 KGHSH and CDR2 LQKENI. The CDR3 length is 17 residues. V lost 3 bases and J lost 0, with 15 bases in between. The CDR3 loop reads CASSPELGGTSYNEQFF. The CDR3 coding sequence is TGTGCCAGCTCACCCGAGTTGGGCGGGACCTCCTACAATGAGCAGTTCTTC.

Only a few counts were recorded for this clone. CDR3 DNA: TGTGCCAGCAGCACTCGGGGGGAGACCCAGTACTTC. It translates to CASSTRGETQYF. The chain joins TRBV28 to TRBJ2-5; perhaps TRBD2 as D (6 bases). Trimming removed 6 bases at V and 5 bases at J, with 10 bases between. CDR3 length: 12 amino acids. Germline lookup yields CDR1 MDHEN and CDR2 SYDVKM. Drawing the rest from reference TRBV28 and TRBJ2-5, the complete variable domain is DVKVTQSSRYLVKRTGEKVFLECVQDMDHENMFWYRQDPGLGLRLIYFSYDVKMKEKGDIPEGYSVSREKKERFSLILESASTNQTSMYLCASSTRGETQYFGPGTRLLVL.

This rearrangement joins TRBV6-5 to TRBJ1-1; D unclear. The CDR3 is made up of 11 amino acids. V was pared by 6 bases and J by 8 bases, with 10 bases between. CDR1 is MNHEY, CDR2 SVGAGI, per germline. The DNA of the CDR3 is TGTGCCAGCAGCTACATTGGCGAAGCTTTCTTT. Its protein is CASSYIGEAFF.